This is a list of T cell receptor beta chains from one sample in a study of T cell responses to AZD1222 COVID-19 vaccine. Data came from immunoSEQ multiplex PCR; TCRdb stores just in-frame clones and leaves some out. The sample includes more than 100,000 clones, about nine tenths of them seen just once. Here the sequenced sample was peripheral blood, taken on day 0 of AZD1222 vaccination. The source is an adult in good health. Both conserved end residues are part of each CDR3. Each record gives: V gene, D gene, CDR3 length, J gene, CDR3 DNA, CDR3 protein. A D gene is named only where the DNA matches it firmly.

TRBV3-1/TRBV3-2	-	14	TRBJ2-7	TGTGCCAGCAGCCAAGCAGGAGGGATTCGCGAGCAGTACTTC	CASSQAGGIREQYF
TRBV6-6	-	13	TRBJ1-2	TGTGCCAGCCAGCGTAACCCTAACTATGGCTACACCTTC	CASQRNPNYGYTF
TRBV6-5	-	15	TRBJ2-2	TGTGCCAGCAGGCGCAGCATCACGAACACCGGGGAGCTGTTTTTT	CASRRSITNTGELFF
TRBV28	-	13	TRBJ2-5	TGTGCCAGCGGCCAGGGAAACCAAGAGACCCAGTACTTC	CASGQGNQETQYF
TRBV7-9	-	15	TRBJ1-1	TGTGCCAGCAGCTTAGAGAGGGTTGTGAACACTGAAGCTTTCTTT	CASSLERVVNTEAFF
TRBV6-1	-	15	TRBJ1-6	TGTGCCAGCAGTGAAGACCCCTCCTATAATTCACCCCTCCACTTT	CASSEDPSYNSPLHF
TRBV30	TRBD2	15	TRBJ2-3	TGTGCCTGGAGTGTACTAAGCGGGGGCCCAGATACGCAGTATTTT	CAWSVLSGGPDTQYF
TRBV5-1	-	13	TRBJ1-3	TGCGCCAGCAGCTTCGAAGGGGCGAACACCATATATTTT	CASSFEGANTIYF
TRBV11-2	-	14	TRBJ2-7	TGTGCCAGCAGCTTAGATAGGACGAGCTACGAGCAGTACTTC	CASSLDRTSYEQYF
TRBV30	-	12	TRBJ2-3	TGTGCCTGGAGTTCTACAGGTGATACGCAGTATTTT	CAWSSTGDTQYF
TRBV21-1	-	17	TRBJ2-6	TGTGCCAGCAGCAAGTTCAACAGTCATTCTGGGGCCAACGTCCTGACTTTC	CASSKFNSHSGANVLTF